Shown below are 21 T cell receptor beta chains from a single sample sequenced in a study of T cells in Graves' hyperthyroidism and ophthalmopathy. The TCR beta CDR3 regions underwent amplification using RNA transcripts as the source. The HTBI primer set was used in a first-round RT-PCR of the TCR CDR3. TCRdb analysed the multiplex PCR reads with MiXCR anew, one entry per CDR3 protein. The sample has fewer than 650,000 distinct CDR3 sequences; 14% are singletons. Sequenced material: blood. These receptors all come from a woman aged 18-30 years with Graves' ophthalmopathy.

The chain carries TRBV30 and TRBJ2-5; D is unresolved. The CDR3 contains 11 residues. Germline values: CDR1 GTSNPN, CDR2 SVGIG (reference sequence). Trimming pared 0 bases from V and 5 bases from J, leaving 4 bases between. The CDR3 region is CAWSVVETQYF. Here the CDR3 DNA reads TGTGCCTGGAGTGTAGTGGAGACCCAGTACTTC.

This clonotype appeared a few times. The chain links TRBV7-6 to TRBJ1-5; D unresolved. Trimming removed 1 base from V and 7 bases from J, with 8 bases in between. CDR3 length: 13 amino acids. Germline V lookup: CDR1 SGHVS, CDR2 FNYEAQ. CDR3 in DNA: TGTGCCAGCAGCTTAGGGGTTTTCCAGCCCCAGCATTTT. This codes for CASSLGVFQPQHF.

The sample holds many counts of this clonotype. The CDR3 DNA follows: TGTGCCTGGAGGTACAGGGAAAACACTGAAGCTTTCTTT. Translating it yields CAWRYRENTEAFF. The J gene is TRBJ1-1, the V gene TRBV30; possibly TRBD1 for D (6 bases). Germline-derived CDR1 and CDR2 are GTSNPN and SVGIG (reference sequence). V lost 3 bases to trimming and J lost 2 bases, with 10 bases between them. CDR3 length equals 13 residues. The whole variable domain, filled in from reference TRBV30 and TRBJ1-1, reads SQTIHQWPATLVQPVGSPLSLECTVEGTSNPNLYWYRQAAGRGLQLLFYSVGIGQISSEVPQNLSASRPQDRQFILSSKKLLLSDSGFYLCAWRYRENTEAFFGQGTRLTVV.

The table lists this clonotype with many counts. V gene TRBV14 combines with J gene TRBJ2-1, with 8 bases lining up with TRBD1. This CDR3 spans 16 amino acids. Germline values: CDR1 SGHDN, CDR2 FVKESK. Trimming took 1 base from V and 7 from J; bases not matched to a gene: 9. As DNA, the CDR3 is TGTGCCAGCAGCCAAGTCCCAGGGGGCAGATTAAATGAGCAGTTCTTC. Translated: CASSQVPGGRLNEQFF.

Ten or more counts support this clonotype. The chain uses TRBV28 and TRBJ1-1; D is uncertain. This CDR3 has 10 amino acids. CDR1 and CDR2 (germline): MDHEN, SYDVKM. Trimming removed 6 bases at V and 8 bases at J, with 7 bases between. The CDR3, as DNA: TGTGCCAGCAGGTTTATAGAAGCTTTCTTT. It codes for CASRFIEAFF.

CDR3 in amino acids: CSARELAGGREQYF. The CDR3 nucleotides are TGCAGTGCTAGGGAACTAGCGGGAGGCCGGGAGCAGTACTTC. The V call is TRBV20-1, the J call TRBJ2-7; 12 positions agree with TRBD2. Germline V gene data show CDR1 as DFQATT and CDR2 as SNEGSKA (reference sequence). The length of the CDR3 is 14 residues. V trimming: 3 bases; J trimming: 7 bases; junction bases outside the gene matches: 7.

This clonotype has a handful of counts. The V gene is TRBV7-2, the J gene TRBJ2-2; D call uncertain. Germline values: CDR1 SGHTA, CDR2 FQGNSA. V was clipped by 1 base and J by 5 bases, with 14 bases between them. The CDR3 runs 16 residues. CDR3 in DNA: TGTGCCAGCAGCTTAGGATCTAGATTATTAACCGGGGAGCTGTTTTTT. Its translation: CASSLGSRLLTGELFF. Variable domain in full (rest from reference TRBV7-2 and TRBJ2-2): GAGVSQSPSNKVTEKGKDVELRCDPISGHTALYWYRQSLGQGLEFLIYFQGNSAPDKSGLPSDRFSAERTGGSVSTLTIQRTQQEDSAVYLCASSLGSRLLTGELFFGEGSRLTVL.

This clonotype has a count of ten or more. This rearrangement joins TRBV7-9 to TRBJ1-1; D is perhaps TRBD1 (6 bases). The length of the CDR3 is 15 residues. Trimming took off 2 bases at V and 4 bases at J, with 14 bases between the two ends. Germline V gene sequence: CDR1 SEHNR, CDR2 FQNEAQ (reference sequence). The CDR3 DNA sequence: TGTGCCAGCAGCTTATCAGGGGCGCGTAGCACTGAAGCTTTCTTT. It codes for CASSLSGARSTEAFF.

This clonotype was picked up many times. The chain recombines TRBV28 with TRBJ2-3, with 7 bases aligning to TRBD2. V lost 4 bases and J lost 8; bases outside the gene matches: 6. The CDR3 loop spans 13 amino acids. CDR1 MDHEN and CDR2 SYDVKM come from the germline V gene. The CDR3 DNA sequence: TGTGCCAGCAGTTCGGGGGGAGTCTCTACGCAGTATTTT. It is translated as CASSSGGVSTQYF.

Concerning this clonotype: This may stem from a read error, because a much larger clone lies one nucleotide away. This sequence joins TRBV28 and TRBJ1-4; D is possibly TRBD1 (6 bases). CDR1 and CDR2 from the germline V gene are MDHEN and SYDVKM. CDR3 size: 15 residues. The CDR3 is CASSLGGRTNEELFF. The DNA for the CDR3 is TGTGCCAGCAGTTTAGGGGGCCGCACTAATGAAGAACTGTTTTTT.

The chain combines TRBV9 with TRBJ1-5, with D maybe TRBD1 (5 bases). The CDR3 loop spans 15 amino acids. The germline gives CDR1 SGDLS, CDR2 YYNGEE. V dropped 0 bases and J dropped 5 bases, with 12 bases sitting between them. CDR3 sequence: CASSVGAGWDQPQHF. CDR3 nucleotides: TGTGCCAGCAGCGTAGGGGCAGGGTGGGATCAGCCCCAGCATTTT. Full variable domain (remainder filled in from reference TRBV9 and TRBJ1-5): DSGVTQTPKHLITATGQRVTLRCSPRSGDLSVYWYQQSLDQGLQFLIQYYNGEERAKGNILERFSAQQFPDLHSELNLSSLELGDSALYFCASSVGAGWDQPQHFGDGTRLSIL.

This sequence joins TRBV30 and TRBJ2-3; D call uncertain. The CDR3 consists of 15 residues. The germline V and J ends were trimmed by 5 bases and 2 bases, with 17 bases remaining between them. CDR1 is GTSNPN, CDR2 SVGIG, per germline (reference sequence). CDR3 region: CAWSKTLSITDTQYF. The CDR3, as DNA: TGTGCCTGGTCAAAAACCCTTTCTATCACAGATACGCAGTATTTT.

This clonotype was observed a handful of times. This chain joins TRBV4-1 and TRBJ1-4; D is ambiguous. CDR1 and CDR2 from the germline V gene are MGHRA and YSYEKL. Trimming removed 3 bases from V and 0 bases from J, with 8 bases in between. This CDR3 spans 15 amino acids. CDR3 residues: CASSQSHATNEKLFF. The DNA of the CDR3 is TGCGCCAGCAGCCAGTCACACGCAACTAATGAAAAACTGTTTTTT.

This clonotype was seen ten or more times. The chain uses TRBV6-1 and TRBJ1-5, with a tentative D call TRBD1 (5 bases). Trimming left V 6 bases short and J 0 bases short, with 12 bases between. The length of the CDR3 is 15 residues. CDR1 is MNHNS, CDR2 SASEGT, per germline. This chain's CDR3 is CASRRGADSNQPQHF. The DNA for the CDR3 is TGTGCCAGCAGGAGGGGCGCGGATAGCAATCAGCCCCAGCATTTT.

The sample holds many counts of this clonotype. The chain couples TRBV6-1 to TRBJ1-2; D unresolved. V shed 7 bases and J shed 4 bases, with 10 bases lying between them. In germline, CDR1 is MNHNS, CDR2 SASEGT. This CDR3 comprises 12 residues. CDR3 in amino acids: CASTSGPYGYTF. The DNA of the CDR3 is TGTGCCAGCACTTCCGGGCCCTATGGCTACACCTTC.

This clonotype has a count of ten or more. This chain connects TRBV18 to TRBJ1-5, with 7 bases matching TRBD1. Germline CDR1 is KGHSH and CDR2 is LQKENI. The V segment lost 4 bases and the J segment 7 bases; nucleotides outside the gene matches: 4. The CDR3 is 13 amino acids. The CDR3 sequence is CASSQGAAQPQHF. The CDR3 DNA follows: TGTGCCAGCTCACAGGGGGCGGCACAGCCCCAGCATTTT. Based on the CDR3 plus reference TRBV18 and TRBJ1-5, the full variable domain is NAGVMQNPRHLVRRRGQEARLRCSPMKGHSHVYWYRQLPEEGLKFMVYLQKENIIDESGMPKERFSAEFPKEGPSILRIQQVVRGDSAAYFCASSQGAAQPQHFGDGTRLSIL.

This clonotype was counted many times. This chain links TRBV7-9 with TRBJ2-5; TRBD2 aligns across 11 bases. V was pared by 5 bases and J by 4 bases, with 12 bases of the junction left unmatched. Per germline, CDR1 SEHNR and CDR2 FQNEAQ (reference sequence). The CDR3 is 17 amino acids. This CDR3 is CASSGRISGRAGETQYF. Here the CDR3 DNA reads TGTGCCAGCAGCGGACGCATTAGCGGGAGGGCCGGAGAGACCCAGTACTTC.

The chain's CDR3 is CAISTQGASGYTF. The DNA of the CDR3 is TGTGCCATCAGCACACAGGGTGCGTCTGGCTACACCTTC. The chain has TRBV10-3 and TRBJ1-2; perhaps TRBD1 as D (6 bases). The CDR3 has 13 residues. Germline-derived CDR1 and CDR2 are ENHRY and SYGVKD. V lost 6 bases to trimming and J lost 7 bases, with 15 bases between them.

V and J are TRBV25-1 and TRBJ1-1; TRBD1 agrees at 8 bases. Germline V gene lookup returns CDR1 MGHDK and CDR2 SYGVNS. The CDR3 contains 14 residues. Losses at the gene ends were 5 bases for V and 1 base for J; bases not matched to a gene: 3. Here the CDR3 reads CASSPDRENTEAFF. CDR3 nucleotide sequence: TGTGCCAGCAGTCCGGACAGGGAGAACACTGAAGCTTTCTTT.

This clonotype showed up many times. The rearrangement joins TRBV7-3 to TRBJ2-1; the match to TRBD2 covers 14 bases. CDR1 SGHTA and CDR2 FQGTGA come from the germline V gene. The CDR3 is 20 residues long. The ends lost 1 base at V and 7 bases at J; junction bases unmatched: 15. The CDR3 DNA is TGTGCCAGCAGCTTAATGCCAGGACTAGCGGGAGGCCGGGCGAATAATGAGCAGTTCTTC. Translation: CASSLMPGLAGGRANNEQFF.

The chain links TRBV19 to TRBJ1-6; D not certain. Trimming removed 5 bases from V and 6 bases from J, with 14 bases in between. The CDR3 contains 15 residues. CDR1 is LNHDA, CDR2 SQIVND, per germline (reference sequence). CDR3 loop: CASSPSRWANSPLHF. Here the CDR3 DNA reads TGTGCCAGTAGTCCCAGTCGCTGGGCTAATTCACCCCTCCACTTT.